A single sample gave rise to the 29 T cell receptor beta chains below, sequenced in a study of T cells after posttransplantation cyclophosphamide. The protocol was immunoSEQ multiplex PCR, while the TCRdb copy is restricted to in-frame clones and leaves out a portion. Of 50,000 to 55,000 clones in the sample, 86% are singletons; the top ten hold roughly 2.8%. The sequencing sample was made of PBMCs. The receptors shown here come from a man aged 30-40 years with a blood cancer, CMV-positive, and with a related stem cell donor.

This clone was detected only once. V usage is TRBV19 and J usage is TRBJ2-2, with a weak D call TRBD2 (6 bases). This CDR3 region has 14 residues. The germline V and J ends were trimmed by 3 bases and 6 bases, with 11 bases remaining between them. From germline, CDR1 is LNHDA and CDR2 SQIVND (reference sequence). DNA of the CDR3: TGTGCCAGTAGTATTGGCCTAGCGTCCGGGGAGCTGTTTTTT. Residues: CASSIGLASGELFF.

Notes on this clone: The identical CDR3 is also encoded by other nucleotide sequences in the sample. The rearrangement uses TRBV5-6 and TRBJ1-1; D is unresolved. Trimming pared 1 base from V and 8 bases from J, leaving 12 bases between. The CDR3 loop spans 13 amino acids. Per germline, CDR1 SGHDT and CDR2 YYEEEE. For the CDR3, the DNA is TGTGCCAGCAGCTTGTATGCGGAGGTGGAAGCTTTCTTT. Its translation: CASSLYAEVEAFF. Full variable domain (outside the CDR3, taken from reference TRBV5-6 and TRBJ1-1): DAGVTQSPTHLIKTRGQQVTLRCSPKSGHDTVSWYQQALGQGPQFIFQYYEEEERQRGNFPDRFSGHQFPNYSSELNVNALLLGDSALYLCASSLYAEVEAFFGQGTRLTVV.

The chain joins TRBV7-8 to TRBJ2-5, with D possibly TRBD1 on 6 matching bases. From germline, CDR1 is SGHVS and CDR2 FQNEAQ. The CDR3 sequence is 14 residues long. Trimming left V 0 bases short and J 13 bases short, with 18 bases between. CDR3 loop: CASSLAGTTRVLYF. The CDR3, as DNA: TGTGCCAGCAGCTTAGCGGGGACAACAAGAGTTCTGTACTTC.

This clone was counted only a few times. The chain joins TRBV25-1 to TRBJ1-5; D possibly corresponds to TRBD1 (6 bases). CDR3 length: 14 amino acids. V was clipped by 10 bases and J by 4 bases, with 17 bases between them. The V gene's germline CDR1 is MGHDK and CDR2 SYGVNS. The CDR3 loop is CATSRGKQNQPQHF. The CDR3 DNA follows: TGTGCCACCTCGAGGGGGAAGCAAAATCAGCCCCAGCATTTT.

Turning to this clone: The junction and the germline gene differ at one end; a read error may be behind it. The chain combines TRBV2 with TRBJ2-5; TRBD2 matches 13 bases. The CDR3 is 13 residues long. The germline gives CDR1 SNHLY, CDR2 FYNNEI. The CDR3 region is CASSETWTSGSDF. DNA for the CDR3: TGTGCCAGCAGTGAAACCTGGACTAGCGGGAGTGACTTC.

This rearrangement joins TRBV19 to TRBJ1-5; 7 bases line up with TRBD1. Germline-derived CDR1 and CDR2 are LNHDA and SQIVND (reference sequence). Losses at the gene ends were 8 bases for V and 6 bases for J; bases not matched to a gene: 13. The CDR3 extends over 15 amino acids. CDR3 loop: CASWVGGAGSQPQHF. The CDR3 region has the DNA TGTGCCAGTTGGGTAGGGGGCGCGGGCAGTCAGCCCCAGCATTTT.

As regards this clone: A junction end diverges from the germline sequence, so it may reflect a read error. Other nucleotide sequences in the sample specify the same CDR3. This rearrangement joins TRBV5-1 to TRBJ2-7; TRBD1 aligns across 9 bases. The CDR3 length is 14 residues. Per germline, CDR1 SGHRS and CDR2 YFSETQ. The CDR3 DNA reads as TGCGCCAGCAGCTATGGGACAGGGAACGGCGAGCAATACTTC. It is translated as CASSYGTGNGEQYF.

This clone was counted once. CDR3 amino acids: CASSSAGTSGSQFF. The CDR3 DNA reads TGTGCCAGCAGCTCGGCCGGGACTAGCGGGTCGCAGTTCTTC. The chain uses TRBV7-2 and TRBJ2-1, with 12 bases identical to TRBD2. Germline V gene data show CDR1 as SGHTA and CDR2 as FQGNSA. This CDR3 region has 14 residues. The junction had 7 bases not matched to a gene; V was cut back by 4 bases and J by 12 bases.

The chain couples TRBV14 to TRBJ2-5, with D uncertain. Trimming removed 4 bases from V and 1 base from J, with 13 bases in between. The germline V gene has CDR1 SGHDN and CDR2 FVKESK. This CDR3 has 15 residues. The CDR3 region has the DNA TGTGCCAGCAGCCCAACGACTGGAGTCCAAGAGACCCAGTACTTC. Its translation is CASSPTTGVQETQYF.

Here the CDR3 DNA reads TGTGCCAGCAGCTTAAGACTTCTGGCCGGGACTAGCGGGGTTACTGATAGCTCCTACAATGAGCAGTTCTTC. This gives the protein CASSLRLLAGTSGVTDSSYNEQFF. This chain connects TRBV7-3 to TRBJ2-1; 13 nucleotides agree with TRBD2. V gave up 1 base and J gave up 0 bases; unmatched junction bases: 21. Germline V gene lookup returns CDR1 SGHTA and CDR2 FQGTGA. The CDR3 loop spans 24 amino acids.

In this sample, this clone turned up once. The chain uses TRBV13 and TRBJ2-1; 7 bases line up with TRBD2. The V and J ends lost 5 bases and 7 bases, in that order; junction bases with no gene match: 14. The CDR3 covers 16 residues. CDR1 is PRHDT and CDR2 is FYEKMQ in the germline V gene (reference sequence). For the CDR3, the DNA is TGTGCCAGCAGCCTCAACGGGGCGGGAGCCTGGAATGAGCAGTTCTTC. Translated: CASSLNGAGAWNEQFF. Full variable domain (rest looked up from reference TRBV13 and TRBJ2-1): AAGVIQSPRHLIKEKRETATLKCYPIPRHDTVYWYQQGPGQDPQFLISFYEKMQSDKGSIPDRFSAQQFSDYHSELNMSSLELGDSALYFCASSLNGAGAWNEQFFGPGTRLTVL.

The genes are TRBV18 and TRBJ1-5; tentatively, D is TRBD1 (6 bases). Germline V gives CDR1 KGHSH, CDR2 LQKENI. V was pared by 4 bases and J by 2 bases, with 18 bases between. This CDR3 comprises 17 residues. As DNA, the CDR3 is TGTGCCAGCTCACGTCGGGGGGGCAGGTTCGGCAATCAGCCCCAGCATTTT. This translates into CASSRRGGRFGNQPQHF.

This sequence joins TRBV7-9 and TRBJ2-1; tentatively, D is TRBD2 (6 bases). The CDR3 length is 16 residues. Trimming left V 5 bases short and J 0 bases short, with 14 bases between. Germline V gene data show CDR1 as SEHNR and CDR2 as FQNEAQ (reference sequence). The CDR3 nucleotides read TGTGCCAGCAGCCCCGATCGGGGGAGCTCCTACAATGAGCAGTTCTTC. Amino acid sequence: CASSPDRGSSYNEQFF.

J is TRBJ2-3 and V is TRBV7-3; maybe TRBD2 (5 bases). Germline V lookup: CDR1 SGHTA, CDR2 FQGTGA. CDR3 length equals 14 residues. V lost 2 bases to trimming and J lost 4 bases, with 10 bases between them. The CDR3 bases are TGTGCCAGCAGCTTACGAGGGAACCCAGATACGCAGTATTTT. This encodes CASSLRGNPDTQYF.

The gene calls are TRBV7-9 and TRBJ1-2; TRBD1 agrees at 10 bases. There are 14 residues in the CDR3. J was trimmed by 4 bases and V by 6 bases; bases with no gene match: 5. CDR1 and CDR2 from the germline V gene are SEHNR and FQNEAQ (reference sequence). As DNA, the CDR3 is TGTGCCAGCAGTTTGGGACAGGGGAGCTATGGCTACACCTTC. This encodes CASSLGQGSYGYTF. The full variable domain, in which reference TRBV7-9 and TRBJ1-2 provide the parts outside the CDR3, is DTGVSQNPRHKITKRGQNVTFRCDPISEHNRLYWYRQTLGQGPEFLTYFQNEAQLEKSRLLSDRFSAERPKGSFSTLEIQRTEQGDSAMYLCASSLGQGSYGYTFGSGTRLTVV.

Only a few counts were recorded for this clone. The chain recombines TRBV4-1 with TRBJ2-2; possible D gene TRBD2, 5 bases. Trimming removed 0 bases at V and 5 bases at J, with 13 bases between. The CDR3 is made up of 16 amino acids. CDR1 is MGHRA and CDR2 is YSYEKL in the germline V gene. CDR3 sequence reads: CASSQDSERGTGELFF. In DNA form, the CDR3 reads TGCGCCAGCAGCCAAGATAGTGAGAGAGGGACCGGGGAGCTGTTTTTT.

This clone was picked up one time. The chain couples TRBV7-9 to TRBJ1-1, with D hard to call. Trimming removed 5 bases from V and 4 bases from J, with 17 bases in between. CDR1 and CDR2 (germline): SEHNR, FQNEAQ (reference sequence). The CDR3 is 15 residues long. DNA of the CDR3: TGTGCCAGCAGCACCCGAGTTTCGGTCTTCACTGAAGCTTTCTTT. It encodes CASSTRVSVFTEAFF.

J is TRBJ2-1 and V is TRBV6-1; 8 bases line up with TRBD2. The CDR3 has 15 amino acids. Trimming at V came to 5 bases and at J to 4 bases, leaving 7 bases not matched to a gene. Germline lookup yields CDR1 MNHNS and CDR2 SASEGT. CDR3 in amino acids: CASSSREGRYNEQFF. CDR3 in DNA: TGTGCCAGCAGTTCCCGGGAGGGCAGATACAATGAGCAGTTCTTC.

The chain is built from TRBV5-1 and TRBJ2-1, with 14 bases that match TRBD2. CDR3 size: 17 residues. The V gene's germline CDR1 is SGHRS and CDR2 YFSETQ. V lost 3 bases to trimming and J lost 7 bases; unmatched junction nucleotides: 9. CDR3 in amino acids: CASSSLAGTSGSNEQFF. CDR3 coding DNA: TGCGCCAGCAGCTCGCTCGCCGGGACTAGCGGGAGTAATGAGCAGTTCTTC.

V and J are TRBV6-5 and TRBJ1-1; tentatively, D is TRBD1 (6 bases). V shed 1 base and J shed 6 bases, with 15 bases lying between them. This CDR3 region has 15 residues. Germline CDR1 is MNHEY and CDR2 is SVGAGI. DNA for the CDR3: TGTGCCAGCAGTTACTACCGTCGCCGGACAGCTGAAGCTTTCTTT. It translates to CASSYYRRRTAEAFF.

The CDR3 DNA sequence: TGTGCCAGCAGCTTATCTCGCTCCTACGAGCAGTACTTC. It codes for CASSLSRSYEQYF. The rearrangement links TRBV7-3 to TRBJ2-7; no reliable D call. V dropped 2 bases and J dropped 0 bases, with 5 bases sitting between them. The length of the CDR3 is 13 residues. Germline V gene data show CDR1 as SGHTA and CDR2 as FQGTGA.

This sequence joins TRBV7-9 and TRBJ1-3; D uncertain. The germline V gene has CDR1 SEHNR and CDR2 FQNEAQ (reference sequence). CDR3 length: 15 amino acids. V lost 2 bases, J lost 0 bases, and 8 bases lay in between. CDR3 in DNA: TGTGCCAGCAGCTTAAGCGCGGTCTCTGGAAACACCATATATTTT. Translation gives CASSLSAVSGNTIYF.

This clone was seen once. This sequence joins TRBV5-1 and TRBJ2-7; 8 bases line up with TRBD1. CDR1 SGHRS and CDR2 YFSETQ come from the germline V gene. V shed 0 bases and J 4 bases; nucleotides not matched to a gene: 6. The CDR3 contains 15 residues. The CDR3 spells CASSLAFGQGYEQYF. The DNA of the CDR3 is TGCGCCAGCAGCTTGGCTTTCGGACAGGGATACGAGCAGTACTTC.

V and J are TRBV19 and TRBJ1-1; D gene unclear. The CDR3 is made up of 14 amino acids. Germline CDR1 and CDR2: LNHDA and SQIVND (reference sequence). V gave up 0 bases and J gave up 5 bases, with 10 bases separating them. CDR3 region: CASSIDPRATEAFF. CDR3 DNA sequence: TGTGCCAGTAGTATAGATCCGAGGGCAACTGAAGCTTTCTTT.

The V and J genes are TRBV7-3 and TRBJ2-3; D not certain. The germline V and J ends were trimmed by 4 bases and 4 bases, with 9 bases remaining between them. Germline lookup yields CDR1 SGHTA and CDR2 FQGTGA. The CDR3 is 13 residues long. CDR3: CASSSHQADTQYF. DNA for the CDR3: TGTGCCAGCAGCTCGCACCAGGCAGATACGCAGTATTTT. Combining the CDR3 with reference TRBV7-3 and TRBJ2-3 gives the whole variable domain GAGVSQTPSNKVTEKGKYVELRCDPISGHTALYWYRQSLGQGPEFLIYFQGTGAADDSGLPNDRFFAVRPEGSVSTLKIQRTERGDSAVYLCASSSHQADTQYFGPGTRLTVL.

In its sample, this clone was seen a few times. V usage is TRBV18 and J usage is TRBJ2-2, with D tentatively TRBD2 (5 bases). Per the germline V gene, CDR1 is KGHSH and CDR2 is LQKENI. Trimming left V 3 bases short and J 6 bases short, with 11 bases between. This CDR3 has 14 residues. CDR3 sequence (DNA): TGTGCCAGCTCACCTGATCAAGCGGCCGGGGAGCTGTTTTTT. Amino acid sequence: CASSPDQAAGELFF.

The chain couples TRBV19 to TRBJ1-2; no clear D gene. This CDR3 is 15 amino acids long. Germline assignment: CDR1 LNHDA and CDR2 SQIVND (reference sequence). Trimming cost V 4 bases and J 4 bases, with 16 bases left between them. The CDR3 loop reads CASSSGLAEIYGYTF. The DNA for the CDR3 is TGTGCCAGTAGTAGCGGACTGGCAGAGATCTATGGCTACACCTTC.

This rearrangement joins TRBV6-5 to TRBJ1-2, with 9 bases fitting TRBD1. The germline V gene encodes CDR1 MNHEY and CDR2 SVGAGI. This CDR3 comprises 14 residues. V trimming: 6 bases; J trimming: 5 bases; junction bases outside the gene matches: 7. CDR3: CASSEQGADYGYTF. The CDR3 DNA follows: TGTGCCAGCAGCGAACAGGGGGCTGATTATGGCTACACCTTC.

The rearrangement joins TRBV4-2 to TRBJ2-7; weak D call: TRBD1 (6 bases). Germline loops: CDR1 LGHNA, CDR2 YNFKEQ. The CDR3 length is 13 residues. Trimming stripped 8 bases from V and 6 bases from J, with 17 bases between. The CDR3 here is CASQITQGSEQYF. CDR3 in DNA: TGTGCCAGCCAGATTACACAGGGTTCCGAGCAGTACTTC.